This T cell receptor (beta chain) was sequenced for a study of Tregs in tolerant kidney transplant recipients. The CDR3 totals 16 residues. In germline, CDR1 is MNHEY, CDR2 SMNVEV (reference sequence). V was pared by 5 bases and J by 3 bases, with 19 bases between. Measured with immunoSEQ multiplex PCR; TCRdb has only the in-frame clones, and not every one. The data hold about 94,000 clones, with over 85% observed a single time. This chain links TRBV27 with TRBJ1-1, with D possibly TRBD1 on 6 matching bases. The material was CD4+ T cells from blood, obtained before the transplant. This TCR was sampled from a human donor who received a combined kidney and bone marrow transplant. CDR3 sequence: CASSPRAGAEDTEAFF. Here the CDR3 DNA reads TGTGCCAGCAGTCCCCGGGCGGGGGCGGAGGACACTGAAGCTTTCTTT.